The clone carrying this T cell receptor beta chain was picked up many times. Its target is unknown. V was pared by 0 bases and J by 7 bases, with 13 bases of the junction left unmatched. CDR3 size: 19 residues. Per the germline V gene, CDR1 is MNHEY and CDR2 is SVGEGT. TCRdb re-called the reads with MiXCR, one entry per CDR3 protein. The sample lists under 150,000 distinct CDR3 sequences, less than 9.5% occurring once. This sample stems from a study of T cell repertoires in cytomegalovirus infection. Study as a whole: Carrying CMV and the relevant HLA type showed in public TCR beta signatures.

Study findings and constraints: The cumulative frequency of public TCR beta families distinguished individuals who carried CMV together with the relevant HLA. Across the ex vivo response, the dominant clonotypes were HLA-C-restricted CMV-specific TCR beta clonotypes.

The sample comprised PBMCs. The chain is built from TRBV6-2 or TRBV6-3 and TRBJ2-1, with 12 bases lining up with TRBD2. The TCR was taken from a human donor in good health (CMV status not recorded). Some clones in this sample may be carry-over from other donors' samples. The CDR3 coding sequence is TGTGCCAGCAGTTACTCGACCGTTATCGCTAGCGGGGGGGGGAATGAGCAGTTCTTC. Its protein is CASSYSTVIASGGGNEQFF.